This is a list of T cell receptor beta chains from one sample in a study of T-cell memory formation after mild COVID-19. Each CDR3 protein is one row after TCRdb ran MiXCR on the 5' RACE reads. The table lists 500,000 to 550,000 distinct CDR3 sequences, around 20% of them singletons. The specimen was PBMCs or a T cell subset sorted from them (not recorded which). Every receptor here comes from an adult woman who had mild COVID-19 (a few samples of this study predate the infection). Cell type and time point are not known. CDR3s include the opening cysteine and the closing phenylalanine or tryptophan. Fields, in order: J gene, D gene, CDR3 length, V gene, clone size, CDR3 protein, CDR3 DNA. The D gene is left open where the match is weak. Some rows mark clone size as missing; the rest say once, few, many or name a class of expanded clone.

J gene: TRBJ1-4
D gene: -
CDR3 length: 13
V gene: TRBV7-9
clone size: -
CDR3 protein: CASSSGRIEKLFF
CDR3 DNA: TGTGCCAGCAGCTCGGGACGAATCGAAAAACTGTTTTTT

J gene: TRBJ2-3
D gene: TRBD2
CDR3 length: 16
V gene: TRBV7-8
clone size: -
CDR3 protein: CASLFSTSGGADTQYF
CDR3 DNA: TGTGCCAGCTTATTCTCGACTAGCGGGGGTGCAGATACGCAGTATTTT

J gene: TRBJ1-5
D gene: TRBD1
CDR3 length: 14
V gene: TRBV29-1
clone size: -
CDR3 protein: CSASGTGSNQPQHF
CDR3 DNA: TGCAGCGCCAGCGGGACAGGGAGCAATCAGCCCCAGCATTTT

J gene: TRBJ1-1
D gene: TRBD1
CDR3 length: 13
V gene: TRBV27
clone size: -
CDR3 protein: CASSADRASEAFF
CDR3 DNA: TGTGCCAGCAGCGCCGACAGGGCCTCTGAAGCTTTCTTT

J gene: TRBJ2-1
D gene: TRBD2
CDR3 length: 15
V gene: TRBV27
clone size: many
CDR3 protein: CASSSGTRILDEQFF
CDR3 DNA: TGTGCCAGCAGCTCCGGGACTAGAATTTTGGATGAGCAGTTCTTC

J gene: TRBJ1-2
D gene: TRBD1
CDR3 length: 15
V gene: TRBV7-8
clone size: few
CDR3 protein: CASSRLGQGYYGYTF
CDR3 DNA: TGTGCCAGCAGCCGTTTGGGACAGGGCTACTATGGCTACACCTTC

J gene: TRBJ2-1
D gene: TRBD2
CDR3 length: 17
V gene: TRBV11-1
clone size: -
CDR3 protein: CASSLGTSGVAYNEQFF
CDR3 DNA: TGTGCCAGCAGCTTAGGGACTAGCGGGGTGGCCTACAATGAGCAGTTCTTC

J gene: TRBJ1-2
D gene: -
CDR3 length: 13
V gene: TRBV5-1
clone size: few
CDR3 protein: CASSQIQGDGYTF
CDR3 DNA: TGCGCCAGCAGCCAAATCCAGGGAGATGGCTACACCTTC

J gene: TRBJ1-2
D gene: TRBD1
CDR3 length: 19
V gene: TRBV5-1
clone size: few
CDR3 protein: CASSLVYRDRNPSNYGYTF
CDR3 DNA: TGCGCCAGCAGCTTGGTATACCGGGACAGGAATCCTTCTAACTATGGCTACACCTTC

J gene: TRBJ1-1
D gene: TRBD1
CDR3 length: 14
V gene: TRBV12-3/TRBV12-4
clone size: -
CDR3 protein: CASRKQGGNTEAFF
CDR3 DNA: TGTGCCAGCAGAAAACAGGGGGGGAACACTGAAGCTTTCTTT

J gene: TRBJ1-5
D gene: -
CDR3 length: 15
V gene: TRBV5-1
clone size: few
CDR3 protein: CASSDGRGPADTQHF
CDR3 DNA: TGCGCCAGCTCAGACGGGAGAGGTCCAGCAGATACGCAGCATTTT

J gene: TRBJ1-1
D gene: -
CDR3 length: 13
V gene: TRBV3-1
clone size: few
CDR3 protein: CASSPIGGTEAFF
CDR3 DNA: TGTGCCAGCAGTCCTATCGGGGGAACTGAAGCTTTCTTT

J gene: TRBJ2-7
D gene: -
CDR3 length: 13
V gene: TRBV7-9
clone size: few
CDR3 protein: CASSSFGPYEQYF
CDR3 DNA: TGTGCCAGCAGTTCCTTTGGCCCCTACGAGCAGTACTTC

J gene: TRBJ2-1
D gene: -
CDR3 length: 13
V gene: TRBV3-1
clone size: -
CDR3 protein: CASSQSQPNEQFF
CDR3 DNA: TGTGCCAGCAGCCAAAGCCAGCCCAATGAGCAGTTCTTC

J gene: TRBJ2-3
D gene: TRBD2
CDR3 length: 14
V gene: TRBV5-1
clone size: -
CDR3 protein: CASIQREAVDTQYF
CDR3 DNA: TGCGCCAGCATCCAGCGGGAGGCTGTGGATACGCAGTATTTT

J gene: TRBJ1-5
D gene: -
CDR3 length: 15
V gene: TRBV2
clone size: -
CDR3 protein: CASSEGRGGNQPQHF
CDR3 DNA: TGTGCCAGCAGTGAAGGCAGGGGTGGCAATCAGCCCCAGCATTTT

J gene: TRBJ2-5
D gene: -
CDR3 length: 18
V gene: TRBV7-9
clone size: -
CDR3 protein: CASSYRRRGGVGQETQYF
CDR3 DNA: TGTGCCAGCAGCTACCGCCGTAGGGGGGGCGTGGGTCAAGAGACCCAGTACTTC

J gene: TRBJ1-6
D gene: -
CDR3 length: 14
V gene: TRBV7-3
clone size: -
CDR3 protein: CASSSGTPNSPLHF
CDR3 DNA: TGTGCCAGCAGCTCCGGGACGCCGAATTCACCCCTCCACTTT

J gene: TRBJ2-7
D gene: TRBD2
CDR3 length: 13
V gene: TRBV7-6
clone size: -
CDR3 protein: CASSLRREGEQYF
CDR3 DNA: TGTGCCAGCAGCTTACGACGGGAGGGTGAGCAGTACTTC

J gene: TRBJ2-6
D gene: -
CDR3 length: 17
V gene: TRBV6-2/TRBV6-3
clone size: few
CDR3 protein: CASSYKDVPSGANVLTF
CDR3 DNA: TGTGCCAGCAGTTACAAGGACGTCCCCTCTGGGGCCAACGTCCTGACTTTC

J gene: TRBJ2-1
D gene: TRBD2
CDR3 length: 14
V gene: TRBV6-5
clone size: few
CDR3 protein: CASSRTGTSNEQFF
CDR3 DNA: TGTGCCAGCAGCCGGACCGGGACTAGTAATGAGCAGTTCTTC

J gene: TRBJ1-1
D gene: -
CDR3 length: 11
V gene: TRBV3-1
clone size: -
CDR3 protein: CAAGQNTEAFF
CDR3 DNA: TGTGCCGCCGGGCAGAACACTGAAGCTTTCTTT

J gene: TRBJ2-1
D gene: TRBD2
CDR3 length: 15
V gene: TRBV12-3/TRBV12-4
clone size: few
CDR3 protein: CASSSTSGSGNEQFF
CDR3 DNA: TGTGCCAGCAGTTCGACTAGCGGGAGTGGTAATGAGCAGTTCTTC

J gene: TRBJ1-2
D gene: -
CDR3 length: 14
V gene: TRBV11-2
clone size: -
CDR3 protein: CASSSPAAYHGYTF
CDR3 DNA: TGTGCCAGCAGCTCCCCGGCAGCCTATCATGGCTACACCTTC

J gene: TRBJ2-7
D gene: -
CDR3 length: 13
V gene: TRBV12-3/TRBV12-4
clone size: many
CDR3 protein: CASSYGGAYEQYF
CDR3 DNA: TGTGCCAGCAGTTATGGGGGAGCCTACGAGCAGTACTTC

J gene: TRBJ2-7
D gene: -
CDR3 length: 15
V gene: TRBV23-1
clone size: -
CDR3 protein: CASSQSAGESYEQYF
CDR3 DNA: TGCGCCAGCAGTCAGTCTGCAGGAGAATCCTACGAGCAGTACTTC

J gene: TRBJ2-1
D gene: TRBD2
CDR3 length: 14
V gene: TRBV2
clone size: -
CDR3 protein: CASTPAGNYNEQFF
CDR3 DNA: TGTGCCAGCACCCCAGCGGGGAACTACAATGAGCAGTTCTTC

J gene: TRBJ1-2
D gene: TRBD1
CDR3 length: 14
V gene: TRBV30
clone size: -
CDR3 protein: CAWTSVRGLYGYTF
CDR3 DNA: TGTGCCTGGACATCAGTCAGGGGGCTCTATGGCTACACCTTC

J gene: TRBJ2-3
D gene: -
CDR3 length: 15
V gene: TRBV5-1
clone size: many
CDR3 protein: CASSLGGDRTDTQYF
CDR3 DNA: TGCGCCAGCAGCTTGGGGGGGGATCGCACAGATACGCAGTATTTT

J gene: TRBJ2-7
D gene: -
CDR3 length: 15
V gene: TRBV7-2
clone size: few
CDR3 protein: CASSLAVTAAYEQYF
CDR3 DNA: TGTGCCAGCAGCTTAGCAGTGACAGCCGCCTACGAGCAGTACTTC

J gene: TRBJ1-1
D gene: -
CDR3 length: 13
V gene: TRBV6-1
clone size: many
CDR3 protein: CASSEEGNTEAFF
CDR3 DNA: TGTGCCAGCAGTGAAGAAGGTAACACTGAAGCTTTCTTT

J gene: TRBJ1-6
D gene: TRBD1
CDR3 length: 16
V gene: TRBV6-1
clone size: few
CDR3 protein: CASSVMDRGGRSPLHF
CDR3 DNA: TGTGCCAGCAGCGTTATGGACAGGGGGGGAAGGTCACCCCTCCACTTT

J gene: TRBJ2-2
D gene: -
CDR3 length: 14
V gene: TRBV7-3
clone size: -
CDR3 protein: CASSLTPSSGELFF
CDR3 DNA: TGTGCCAGCAGCTTAACGCCGTCCTCGGGGGAGCTGTTTTTT

J gene: TRBJ2-1
D gene: TRBD2
CDR3 length: 19
V gene: TRBV10-3
clone size: many
CDR3 protein: CAISSRALGTAGAYNEQFF
CDR3 DNA: TGTGCCATCAGTTCTCGAGCGCTCGGGACTGCGGGGGCCTACAATGAGCAGTTCTTC

J gene: TRBJ2-6
D gene: TRBD1
CDR3 length: 20
V gene: TRBV3-1
clone size: -
CDR3 protein: CASSQDDLGQGSPGANVLTF
CDR3 DNA: TGTGCCAGCAGCCAAGATGACCTAGGACAGGGTAGTCCTGGGGCCAACGTCCTGACTTTC

J gene: TRBJ2-2
D gene: -
CDR3 length: 15
V gene: TRBV6-5
clone size: -
CDR3 protein: CASTYLAAGTGELFF
CDR3 DNA: TGTGCCAGCACTTACCTCGCGGCGGGCACCGGGGAGCTGTTTTTT

J gene: TRBJ1-2
D gene: -
CDR3 length: 13
V gene: TRBV15
clone size: -
CDR3 protein: CATSRPRDYGYTF
CDR3 DNA: TGTGCCACCAGCAGGCCCAGGGACTATGGCTACACCTTC

J gene: TRBJ1-6
D gene: -
CDR3 length: 18
V gene: TRBV14
clone size: -
CDR3 protein: CASSQAPLTSIYNSPLHF
CDR3 DNA: TGTGCCAGCAGCCAGGCTCCCCTAACAAGCATCTATAATTCACCCCTCCACTTT

J gene: TRBJ1-2
D gene: -
CDR3 length: 18
V gene: TRBV18
clone size: few
CDR3 protein: CASSPLMNRAKGNYGYTF
CDR3 DNA: TGTGCCAGCTCACCATTAATGAACAGGGCGAAAGGGAACTATGGCTACACCTTC

J gene: TRBJ1-1
D gene: -
CDR3 length: 12
V gene: TRBV7-6
clone size: -
CDR3 protein: CAKVGVVTEAFF
CDR3 DNA: TGTGCGAAGGTTGGGGTCGTCACTGAAGCTTTCTTT

J gene: TRBJ2-5
D gene: TRBD2
CDR3 length: 16
V gene: TRBV27
clone size: many
CDR3 protein: CASSLLSSGSGETQYF
CDR3 DNA: TGTGCCAGCAGTTTATTGTCTAGCGGGAGTGGGGAGACCCAGTACTTC

J gene: TRBJ1-1
D gene: TRBD1
CDR3 length: 13
V gene: TRBV5-1
clone size: few
CDR3 protein: CASSLEQGAEAFF
CDR3 DNA: TGCGCCAGCAGCTTGGAGCAGGGGGCCGAAGCTTTCTTT

J gene: TRBJ2-5
D gene: -
CDR3 length: 12
V gene: TRBV11-2
clone size: few
CDR3 protein: CASSLAQGTQYF
CDR3 DNA: TGTGCCAGCAGCTTAGCACAGGGGACCCAGTACTTC

J gene: TRBJ2-2
D gene: -
CDR3 length: 16
V gene: TRBV7-2
clone size: -
CDR3 protein: CASSRGGRLNTGELFF
CDR3 DNA: TGTGCCAGCAGTCGAGGAGGCAGGCTGAACACCGGGGAGCTGTTTTTT

J gene: TRBJ2-1
D gene: TRBD2
CDR3 length: 14
V gene: TRBV20-1
clone size: few
CDR3 protein: CSARTSGRYNEQFF
CDR3 DNA: TGCAGTGCCCGGACTAGCGGGAGGTACAATGAGCAGTTCTTC

J gene: TRBJ1-6
D gene: TRBD1
CDR3 length: 13
V gene: TRBV6-5
clone size: -
CDR3 protein: CASYRDSNSPLHF
CDR3 DNA: TGTGCCAGTTACCGGGACAGCAATTCACCCCTCCACTTT

J gene: TRBJ1-3
D gene: -
CDR3 length: 17
V gene: TRBV14
clone size: many
CDR3 protein: CASSQDLASVSGNTIYF
CDR3 DNA: TGTGCCAGCAGCCAAGATCTAGCTTCAGTCTCTGGAAACACCATATATTTT

J gene: TRBJ1-2
D gene: TRBD1
CDR3 length: 14
V gene: TRBV19
clone size: -
CDR3 protein: CASSSQDRGHGYTF
CDR3 DNA: TGTGCCAGTAGTTCACAGGACAGGGGCCATGGCTACACCTTC